This is a list of T cell receptor beta chains from one sample in a study of blood T cell repertoires in COVID-19. The method was immunoSEQ multiplex PCR; TCRdb's version includes in-frame clones alone and lacks a portion of them. Among around 250,000 clones, approximately 85% were seen once, and the ten largest hold approximately 2%. The sequenced sample was PBMCs or T cells enriched from blood (not recorded which). The receptors originated from a woman between 50 and 59 years old who had recovered from COVID-19. The conserved cysteine and the conserved F or W are not part of the CDR3 here. D genes are given only for firm matches. For some rows the clone size is stated as once, few or many, or as a class when expanded; others skip it.

D gene,J gene,V gene,clone size,CDR3 protein
.,TRBJ1-5,TRBV28,.,ASSPQGRAQPQH
TRBD2,TRBJ2-1,TRBV11-2,.,ASITVGGLVSTEQF
TRBD1,TRBJ1-6,TRBV28,.,ASRSQGGLFLSPLH
TRBD1,TRBJ2-2,TRBV4-1,.,ASSAENQGARPGELF
.,TRBJ2-1,TRBV19,once,ASSMRGYNEQF
TRBD1,TRBJ1-3,TRBV28,.,ASSTPLGQGSPNTIY
.,TRBJ1-1,TRBV5-1,once,ASLQGNTEAF
.,TRBJ1-1,TRBV30,.,AWSVRLISGEAF
TRBD2,TRBJ2-1,TRBV28,.,ASSLSGLAGVIPGVKYGRNEQF
TRBD2,TRBJ2-3,TRBV7-3,once,ASSLSPLAGEGTQY
.,TRBJ1-1,TRBV30,.,AWSRGRNTEAF
.,TRBJ1-2,TRBV5-8,.,ASSLSADSLGYGYT
TRBD1,TRBJ2-2,TRBV23-1,.,ASSPDRAGELF
TRBD1,TRBJ1-1,TRBV5-1,.,ASRTQTGGIGEAF
.,TRBJ1-4,TRBV18,.,ASSPPRWEGEKLF
TRBD1,TRBJ2-3,TRBV28,.,AWGQGNHTQY
TRBD2,TRBJ2-7,TRBV7-2,once,ASSFPLKGREKSYEQY
.,TRBJ1-4,TRBV28,once,ASSQRGGGNEKLF
.,TRBJ1-6,TRBV3-1/TRBV3-2,.,ASRETHNSPLH
TRBD2,TRBJ2-7,TRBV3-1/TRBV3-2,once,ASSPKLRAGGNEQY
.,TRBJ1-1,TRBV29-1,.,SVERRGYWTF
TRBD1,TRBJ1-1,TRBV7-8,.,ASTLRQGLNTEAF
TRBD2,TRBJ2-2,TRBV28,.,ASTLAGTGELF
TRBD1,TRBJ1-1,TRBV7-9,.,ASSPPDRREGEAF
TRBD1,TRBJ1-2,TRBV27,.,ASSSMGQGAKAYGYT
.,TRBJ2-5,TRBV2,.,ASSVGSQETQY
.,TRBJ1-1,TRBV19,.,ASSIAWSGTEAF
TRBD1,TRBJ2-7,TRBV5-1,.,ASSLQRQGYEQY
TRBD1,TRBJ1-5,TRBV10-1,many,ASRTPGQGLGHNQPQH
TRBD2,TRBJ2-5,TRBV14,.,ASSQGLAGRETQY
TRBD1,TRBJ2-5,TRBV25-1,.,ASSDEQRTGQETQY
.,TRBJ1-6,TRBV9,.,ASSPSGHLGNSPLH
.,TRBJ1-2,TRBV6-1,.,ASSEAGQGYGYT
.,TRBJ1-1,TRBV2,many,ASRPTAMNTEAF
TRBD2,TRBJ2-3,TRBV28,.,ASRRRAGPDTQY
.,TRBJ2-1,TRBV11-2,.,ASSFGHPYNEQF
TRBD2,TRBJ2-7,TRBV5-4,.,ASSLDFGGNHEQY
.,TRBJ1-2,TRBV5-6,.,ASSQMGSNYGYT
.,TRBJ2-3,TRBV6-5,.,ASSYLRDTDTQY
.,TRBJ1-2,TRBV4-1,.,ASSQALQGVGGYT
TRBD1,TRBJ1-2,TRBV2,.,ASSEGRGHYGYT
.,TRBJ1-2,TRBV28,.,ASSFWTDSSLYGYT
TRBD1,TRBJ2-1,TRBV5-1,.,ASSLEVGQGGNEQF
TRBD1,TRBJ1-2,TRBV19,.,ASTLQGAHGYT
TRBD2,TRBJ2-3,TRBV18,.,ASSPLGLAGERDTQY
.,TRBJ1-5,TRBV5-1,once,ASSTGGGNQPQH
.,TRBJ1-1,TRBV5-4,.,ASSRGMNTEAF
TRBD1,TRBJ2-1,TRBV6-5,.,ASSYGTGNYNEQF
TRBD1,TRBJ2-3,TRBV5-1,.,ASSLGGQGTDTQY
.,TRBJ2-2,TRBV27,.,ASSRPKSGTNTGELF
.,TRBJ2-3,TRBV5-1,.,ASTFSTDTQY
.,TRBJ2-7,TRBV28,once,ASTQRALGAYEQY
TRBD2,TRBJ2-7,TRBV30,.,AWSIGTSGGYEQY
.,TRBJ2-2,TRBV5-1,few,ASETGANTGELF
TRBD2,TRBJ2-1,TRBV28,.,ASRLAGVPYNEQF
TRBD1,TRBJ2-1,TRBV5-4,.,ASGTGTGVYNEQF
.,TRBJ1-3,TRBV9,.,ASSVEAGTGNTIY